Below are 20 T cell receptor beta chains sequenced from a single sample in a study of CD8 T cells in ankylosing spondylitis. TCRdb passed the 5' RACE reads through MiXCR, listing each CDR3 protein once. The repertoire holds about 240,000 distinct CDR3 sequences, with roughly a tenth as singletons. The sequencing sample was made of blood, either unsorted or a sorted T cell fraction (not recorded which). These receptors came from a male donor with ankylosing spondylitis or in good health (not recorded which).

This clonotype was counted at least ten times. This chain uses TRBV20-1 with TRBJ2-7; 11 nucleotides align to TRBD2. The germline CDR1 and CDR2 sequences are DFQATT and SNEGSKA (reference sequence). V lost 4 bases to trimming and J lost 4 bases; unmatched junction nucleotides: 6. This CDR3 spans 14 amino acids. The CDR3 reads CSAILAGGPYEQYF. The CDR3 bases are TGCAGTGCTATTTTAGCGGGAGGGCCATACGAGCAGTACTTC.

This clonotype was observed many times. The chain carries TRBV12-3 or TRBV12-4 and TRBJ2-1, with D possibly TRBD2 on 6 matching bases. Trimming cost V 6 bases and J 4 bases, with 16 bases left between them. The CDR3 length is 15 residues. DNA of the CDR3: TGTGCCAGCAGCAATCAGGGTGCGGGATACAATGAGCAGTTCTTC. Amino acids: CASSNQGAGYNEQFF.

This clonotype was picked up many times. The chain links TRBV10-3 to TRBJ1-2, with TRBD1 as a possible D gene (6 bases). The germline V and J ends were trimmed by 3 bases and 5 bases, with 10 bases remaining between them. The germline V gene has CDR1 ENHRY and CDR2 SYGVKD. The CDR3 has 13 amino acids. CDR3 nucleotides: TGTGCCATCAGTGACAGGGGTAGTTATGGCTACACCTTC. Amino acids: CAISDRGSYGYTF.

This clonotype has more than one count but fewer than ten. This chain connects TRBV19 to TRBJ1-5; D is unresolved. Germline assignment: CDR1 LNHDA and CDR2 SQIVND (reference sequence). This CDR3 comprises 15 residues. Trimming took off 5 bases at V and 0 bases at J, with 11 bases between the two ends. In DNA, the CDR3 is TGTGCCAGTAGTGGTCAAGTAGCTAGCAATCAGCCCCAGCATTTT. Its translation is CASSGQVASNQPQHF.

The chain joins TRBV12-3 or TRBV12-4 to TRBJ2-2, with D hard to call. The V end was cut by 7 bases, the J end by 1 base, with 13 bases between. The CDR3 totals 15 residues. The CDR3 nucleotides read TGTGCCAGCACCTCAAGTGGGCTGAACACCGGGGAGCTGTTTTTT. As protein: CASTSSGLNTGELFF.

This clonotype was counted many times. The chain employs TRBV3-1 and TRBJ2-5, with D hard to call. The CDR3 contains 12 residues. Germline-derived CDR1 and CDR2 are LGHDT and YNNKEL (reference sequence). Trimming cost V 0 bases and J 11 bases, with 10 bases left between them. This chain's CDR3 is CASSQEVRFQYF. The CDR3 DNA sequence: TGTGCCAGCAGCCAAGAAGTTAGATTTCAGTACTTC.

This clonotype was recorded many times. The chain has TRBV25-1 and TRBJ1-6; no firm D call. Trimming stripped 5 bases from V and 8 bases from J, with 13 bases between. Germline CDR1 and CDR2: MGHDK and SYGVNS. CDR3 length equals 14 residues. CDR3 protein: CASSSGSGYSPLHF. Here the CDR3 DNA reads TGTGCCAGCAGTTCCGGGAGCGGATATTCACCCCTCCACTTT.

This clonotype was observed many times. The chain recombines TRBV5-1 with TRBJ2-7; 7 bases are a match to TRBD2. The trim removed 2 bases at V and 5 bases at J, leaving 7 bases unmatched. This CDR3 region has 14 residues. CDR1 SGHRS and CDR2 YFSETQ come from the germline V gene. CDR3: CASSFGEGGDEQYF. CDR3 in DNA: TGCGCCAGCAGCTTTGGGGAGGGAGGAGACGAGCAGTACTTC.

The gene calls are TRBV2 and TRBJ2-7; the D gene is possibly TRBD2 (6 bases). The CDR3 extends over 11 amino acids. The germline V and J ends were trimmed by 7 bases and 4 bases, with 8 bases remaining between them. Germline values: CDR1 SNHLY, CDR2 FYNNEI. CDR3 DNA: TGTGCCAGCACAGGGAGGTACGAGCAGTACTTC. Its translation is CASTGRYEQYF.

The CDR3 is CASSPPWALGNIQYF. In nucleotides, the CDR3 is TGTGCCAGCAGCCCACCATGGGCGTTAGGAAACATTCAGTACTTC. The V gene is TRBV11-2, the J gene TRBJ2-4; no definite D call. The ends were cut back, 5 bases at V and 6 bases at J, with 17 bases in the middle. The CDR3 extends over 15 amino acids. CDR1 is SGHAT and CDR2 is FQNNGV in the germline V gene.

Only a few counts were recorded for this clonotype. V is TRBV3-1 and J is TRBJ2-1, with 8 positions matching TRBD2. Per germline, CDR1 LGHDT and CDR2 YNNKEL (reference sequence). The V segment lost 4 bases and the J segment 9 bases; nucleotides outside the gene matches: 2. The CDR3 totals 12 residues. The CDR3, as DNA: TGTGCCAGCAGCCGACTAGCGACTGAGCAGTTCTTC. It specifies CASSRLATEQFF.

This clonotype was recorded many times. The V call is TRBV12-3 or TRBV12-4, the J call TRBJ1-2, with 8 bases aligning to TRBD1. The V segment lost 6 bases and the J segment 8 bases; nucleotides outside the gene matches: 14. This CDR3 region has 15 residues. The CDR3 DNA is TGTGCCAGCAGCACCCGCTTGGACAGGGTATCCGGCTACACCTTC. Protein: CASSTRLDRVSGYTF.

This clonotype has more than one count but fewer than ten. The rearrangement joins TRBV7-9 to TRBJ2-7; the D is unclear. The germline V gene encodes CDR1 SEHNR and CDR2 FQNEAQ (reference sequence). The V and J ends lost 2 bases and 5 bases respectively, with 13 bases between them. The CDR3 contains 14 residues. The CDR3 reads CASSLYLGSHEQYF. The CDR3 nucleotides are TGTGCCAGCAGCTTATATCTAGGTTCCCACGAGCAGTACTTC. The full variable domain, with the rest looked up from reference TRBV7-9 and TRBJ2-7, is DTGVSQNPRHKITKRGQNVTFRCDPISEHNRLYWYRQTLGQGPEFLTYFQNEAQLEKSRLLSDRFSAERPKGSFSTLEIQRTEQGDSAMYLCASSLYLGSHEQYFGPGTRLTVT.

This clonotype turned up a few times. The chain joins TRBV13 to TRBJ2-7; possibly TRBD1 for D (5 bases). The germline V gene encodes CDR1 PRHDT and CDR2 FYEKMQ (reference sequence). The CDR3 runs 13 residues. The ends were cut back, 4 bases at V and 6 bases at J, with 13 bases in the middle. DNA for the CDR3: TGTGCCAGCAGCTCCAAGCAGGGTAGCGAGCAGTACTTC. Translating gives CASSSKQGSEQYF. The variable domain in full, completed from reference TRBV13 and TRBJ2-7, reads AAGVIQSPRHLIKEKRETATLKCYPIPRHDTVYWYQQGPGQDPQFLISFYEKMQSDKGSIPDRFSAQQFSDYHSELNMSSLELGDSALYFCASSSKQGSEQYFGPGTRLTVT.

Many counts were recorded for this clonotype. This chain uses TRBV11-2 with TRBJ1-6; D might be TRBD1 (5 bases). The V end lost 1 base, the J end lost 0 bases, and 7 bases lay between the germline ends. The CDR3 runs 16 residues. The germline V gene has CDR1 SGHAT and CDR2 FQNNGV. The CDR3 DNA reads as TGTGCCAGCAGCTTAGTTGGGGGCTCCTATAATTCACCCCTCCACTTT. Encoded protein: CASSLVGGSYNSPLHF.

With respect to this clonotype: This may stem from a read error, because a much larger clone lies one nucleotide away. The chain uses TRBV10-3 and TRBJ2-3, with no clear D. Germline V gene data show CDR1 as ENHRY and CDR2 as SYGVKD. CDR3 size: 16 residues. The CDR3 bases are TGTGCCATCAGTGAGTCGTTACAGTTACGCACAGATGCGCAGTATTTT. It yields the protein CAISESLQLRTDAQYF.

Ten or more counts support this clonotype. The chain couples TRBV11-2 to TRBJ2-1, with 10 bases matching TRBD2. The CDR3 has 15 residues. Germline CDR1 and CDR2: SGHAT and FQNNGV. J was trimmed by 6 bases and V by 2 bases; bases with no gene match: 4. This CDR3 is CASSLISGGRNEQFF. The CDR3 nucleotides read TGTGCCAGCAGCTTAATTAGCGGGGGGCGCAATGAGCAGTTCTTC. Combining the CDR3 with reference TRBV11-2 and TRBJ2-1 gives the whole variable domain EAGVAQSPRYKIIEKRQSVAFWCNPISGHATLYWYQQILGQGPKLLIQFQNNGVVDDSQLPKDRFSAERLKGVDSTLKIQPAKLEDSAVYLCASSLISGGRNEQFFGPGTRLTVL.

This clonotype was seen only a few times. The chain combines TRBV20-1 with TRBJ2-7; either TRBD1 or TRBD2 may supply D (6 bases each). This CDR3 is built from 15 residues. V dropped 3 bases and J dropped 2 bases, with 17 bases sitting between them. The germline gives CDR1 DFQATT, CDR2 SNEGSKA (reference sequence). The CDR3 is CSASPHPRGAYEQYF. The CDR3 DNA sequence: TGCAGTGCTAGTCCCCACCCTAGGGGGGCCTACGAGCAGTACTTC.

The table lists this clonotype with a few counts. For the CDR3, the DNA is TGTGCCAGCAGTTCAGAGGCAGGGAATTATGGCTACACCTTC. It codes for CASSSEAGNYGYTF. J is TRBJ1-2 and V is TRBV7-2; maybe TRBD1 (5 bases). Germline V gene data show CDR1 as SGHTA and CDR2 as FQGNSA. The CDR3 has 14 amino acids. V gave up 6 bases and J gave up 5 bases, with 16 bases separating them.

This clonotype was picked up many times. The chain is built from TRBV12-3 or TRBV12-4 and TRBJ2-1; 10 nucleotides line up with TRBD2. After removal of 9 bases from V and 2 bases from J, the junction contained 4 bases not matched to a gene. The CDR3 covers 14 residues. In DNA, the CDR3 is TGTGCCAGTCTTACTAGCGGGGCCTACAATGAGCAGTTCTTC. Encoded protein: CASLTSGAYNEQFF.